This T cell receptor beta chain was profiled in a study of T cell changes during pregnancy in multiple sclerosis (dated by TCRdb to 2018 to 2020). As for the study more broadly: The study examined how the T cell repertoire changed over the course of pregnancy in women with multiple sclerosis.

Library prep was done by the immunoSEQ multiplex PCR assay. TCRdb provides this immuneACCESS table in a form limited to in-frame rearrangements. Some clones are lacking; in checked studies, under half of them reflect an unresolved V gene, and why the rest are absent is not known. The sample table holds 55,000 to 75,000 clones, of which about nine tenths were seen once. About 2.2% of the sample rests with the top ten. Unmatched junction bases come to 19, with V trimmed by 0 bases and J by 9 bases. The CDR3 runs 18 amino acids, cysteine and phenylalanine included. Of all the DNA, just the CDR3 is kept, 54 bases in frame from base 1. CDR1 SNHLY and CDR2 FYNNEI are derived from the germline V gene. Comments on this clone: No cognate antigen has been identified for it. One base away there is no much larger clone; base qualities are not given.

The sequence derives from a female donor in good health, enrolled as a control in a pregnancy study. The V and J genes are TRBV2 and TRBJ2-7; the central 8 bases match TRBD2. Here the sequenced sample was peripheral blood, taken in the third trimester of pregnancy. CDR3 sequence: CASSEARGRRGDPYWQYF. DNA sequence: TGTGCCAGCAGTGAAGCGCGAGGACGGCGGGGGGACCCATATTGGCAGTACTTC. Reference TRBV2 and TRBJ2-7 genes cover what lies past the CDR3, so the full variable domain is EPEVTQTPSHQVTQMGQEVILRCVPISNHLYFYWYRQILGQKVEFLVSFYNNEISEKSEIFDDQFSVERPDGSNFTLKIRSTKLEDSAMYFCASSEARGRRGDPYWQYFGPGTRLTVT.